This TCR beta chain was captured in a study of human T cells and chemical hapten exposure. Across the whole study: 0.01% DPC was applied to the upper back in patch tests, which were read at 6 days.

Notes on the study in general: Alopecia affecting every donor means their immune response may not match healthy people's.

Individual cDNA molecules had unique molecular identifiers attached to them by the library. Authors' processing steps: A typical sample had approximately 93,000 TCRs, with roughly 23,224 to 690,600 overall. TCRdb redid the calling of the RACE reads with MiXCR, one entry per CDR3 protein. These V and J calls are TCRdb output, not the study's own analysis. The sample has fewer than 90,000 distinct CDR3 sequences; 6.6% are singletons. Time point reported: patch test 2, 6 weeks after DPC sensitization. Specified treatment: therapeutic diphenylcyclopropenone sensitization with weekly scalp DPC. Turning to this clonotype: Its antigen remains unidentified.

The input for sequencing was whole blood, taken in connection with sensitization to the hapten diphenylcyclopropenone (DPC). This TCR came from a woman aged 30 to 39 with alopecia areata. Some clones in this sample may be carry-over from other donors' samples.

Written as DNA, the CDR3 is TGCAGCGCGTCCCAGCTGAACACTGAAGCTTTCTTT. This sequence encodes CSASQLNTEAFF. This chain links TRBV29-1 with TRBJ1-1; D call uncertain. The CDR3 has 12 residues. V lost 7 bases to trimming and J lost 0 bases, with 9 bases between them. CDR1 is SQVTM, CDR2 ANQGSEA, per germline.